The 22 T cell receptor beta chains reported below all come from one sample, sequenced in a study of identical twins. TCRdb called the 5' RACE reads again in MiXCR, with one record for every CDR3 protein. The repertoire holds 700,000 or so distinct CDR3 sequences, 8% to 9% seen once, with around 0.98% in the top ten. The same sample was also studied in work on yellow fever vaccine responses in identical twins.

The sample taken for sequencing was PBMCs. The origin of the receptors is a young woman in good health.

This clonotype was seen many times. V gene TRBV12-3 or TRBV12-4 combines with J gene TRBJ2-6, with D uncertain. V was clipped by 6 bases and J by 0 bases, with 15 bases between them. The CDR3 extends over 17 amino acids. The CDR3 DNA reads TGTGCCAGCAGCCGCTCCCTCCTAAACTCTGGGGCCAACGTCCTGACTTTC. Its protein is CASSRSLLNSGANVLTF.

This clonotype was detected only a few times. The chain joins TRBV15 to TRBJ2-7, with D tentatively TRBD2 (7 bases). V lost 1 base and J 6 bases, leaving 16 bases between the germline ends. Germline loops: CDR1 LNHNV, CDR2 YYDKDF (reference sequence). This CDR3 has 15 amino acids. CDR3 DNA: TGTGCCACCAGCAGAGGGACGGGGGGCAGGAGCGAGCAGTACTTC. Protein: CATSRGTGGRSEQYF.

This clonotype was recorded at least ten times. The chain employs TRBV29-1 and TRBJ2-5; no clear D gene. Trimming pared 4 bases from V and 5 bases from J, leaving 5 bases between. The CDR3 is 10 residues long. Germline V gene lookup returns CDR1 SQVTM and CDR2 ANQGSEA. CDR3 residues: CSVVVETQYF. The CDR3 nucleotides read TGCAGCGTTGTCGTCGAGACCCAGTACTTC.

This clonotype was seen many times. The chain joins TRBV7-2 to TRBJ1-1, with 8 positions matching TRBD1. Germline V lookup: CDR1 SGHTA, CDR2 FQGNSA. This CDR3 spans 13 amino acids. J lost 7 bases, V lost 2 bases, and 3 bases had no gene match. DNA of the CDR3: TGTGCCAGCAGCTTACAGGGGGCGAGTGAAGCTTTCTTT. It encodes CASSLQGASEAFF.

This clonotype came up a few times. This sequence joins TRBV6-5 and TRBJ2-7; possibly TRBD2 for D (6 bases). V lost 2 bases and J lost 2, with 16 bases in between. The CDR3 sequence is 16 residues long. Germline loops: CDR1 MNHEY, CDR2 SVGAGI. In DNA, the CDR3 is TGTGCCAGCAGTTACCCCGGAGCGGGCCTCCCCTACGAGCAGTACTTC. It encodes CASSYPGAGLPYEQYF.

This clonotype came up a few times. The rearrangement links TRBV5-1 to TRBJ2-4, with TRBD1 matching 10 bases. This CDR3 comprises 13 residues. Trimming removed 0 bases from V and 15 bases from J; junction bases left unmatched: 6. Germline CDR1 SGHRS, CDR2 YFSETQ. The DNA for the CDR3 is TGCGCCAGCAGCTTGGGGCTCGGGGACAGGGGGTACTTC. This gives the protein CASSLGLGDRGYF.

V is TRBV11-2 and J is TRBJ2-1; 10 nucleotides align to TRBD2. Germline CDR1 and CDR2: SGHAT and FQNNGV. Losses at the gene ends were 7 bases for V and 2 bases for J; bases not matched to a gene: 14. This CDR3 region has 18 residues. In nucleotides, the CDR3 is TGTGCCAGCATCAGGGGGGGGCAGCGGGAGGGCCCCTACAATGAGCAGTTCTTC. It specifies CASIRGGQREGPYNEQFF.

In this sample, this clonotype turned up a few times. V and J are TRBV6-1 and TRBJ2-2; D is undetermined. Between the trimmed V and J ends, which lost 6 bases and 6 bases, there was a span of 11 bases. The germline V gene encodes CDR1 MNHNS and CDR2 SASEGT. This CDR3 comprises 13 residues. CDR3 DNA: TGTGCCAGCAGAGAATTGTCGGCCGGGGAGCTGTTTTTT. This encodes CASRELSAGELFF.

The CDR3 region has the DNA TGTGCCAGCAGTCCCGGGACTAGCGGGGTTTTCGGGACCTACAATGAGCAGTTCTTC. Encoded protein: CASSPGTSGVFGTYNEQFF. The chain recombines TRBV6-2 or TRBV6-3 with TRBJ2-1; TRBD2 matches at 13 bases. V shed 5 bases and J 2 bases; nucleotides not matched to a gene: 12. CDR3 length equals 19 residues. Germline CDR1 is MNHEY and CDR2 is SVGEGT.

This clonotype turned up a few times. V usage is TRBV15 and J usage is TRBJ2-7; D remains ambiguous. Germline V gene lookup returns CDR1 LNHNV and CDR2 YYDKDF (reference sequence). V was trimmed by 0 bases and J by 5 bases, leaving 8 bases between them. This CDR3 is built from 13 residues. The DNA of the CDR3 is TGTGCCACCAGCAGAGATGCAGGTCACGAGCAGTACTTC. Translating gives CATSRDAGHEQYF.

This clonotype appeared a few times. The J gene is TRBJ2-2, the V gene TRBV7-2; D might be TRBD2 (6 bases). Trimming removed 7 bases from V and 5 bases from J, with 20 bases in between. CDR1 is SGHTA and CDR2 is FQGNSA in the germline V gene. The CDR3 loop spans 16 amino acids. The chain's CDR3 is CASNQPSGVGTGELFF. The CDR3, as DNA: TGTGCCAGCAACCAGCCGTCGGGGGTTGGAACCGGGGAGCTGTTTTTT.

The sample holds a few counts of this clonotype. CDR3 DNA: TGTGCCAGCAGCCCTCCGGACACTGCCAAAAACATTCAGTACTTC. Translated: CASSPPDTAKNIQYF. The V call is TRBV3-1, the J call TRBJ2-4, with a possible D match to TRBD1 (5 bases). The CDR3 contains 15 residues. V was clipped by 4 bases and J by 1 base, with 11 bases between them. CDR1 is LGHDT and CDR2 is YNNKEL in the germline V gene (reference sequence). The variable domain in full, completed from reference TRBV3-1 and TRBJ2-4, reads DTAVSQTPKYLVTQMGNDKSIKCEQNLGHDTMYWYKQDSKKFLKIMFSYNNKELIINETVPNRFSPKSPDKAHLNLHINSLELGDSAVYFCASSPPDTAKNIQYFGAGTRLSVL.

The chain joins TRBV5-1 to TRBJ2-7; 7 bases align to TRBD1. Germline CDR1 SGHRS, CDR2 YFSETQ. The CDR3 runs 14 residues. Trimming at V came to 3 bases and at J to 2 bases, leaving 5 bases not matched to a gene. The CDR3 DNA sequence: TGCGCCAGCAGCTGGTCGGGACAGACCTACGAGCAGTACTTC. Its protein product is CASSWSGQTYEQYF.

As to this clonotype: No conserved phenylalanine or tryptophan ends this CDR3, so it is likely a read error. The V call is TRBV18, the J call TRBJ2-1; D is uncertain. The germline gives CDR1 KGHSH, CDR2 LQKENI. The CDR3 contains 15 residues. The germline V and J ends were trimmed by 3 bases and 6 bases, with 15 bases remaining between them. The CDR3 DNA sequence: TGTGCCAGCTCACCTTTCAGCTCGCTCGGCAATGAGCAGTTCCTC. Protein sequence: CASSPFSSLGNEQFL.

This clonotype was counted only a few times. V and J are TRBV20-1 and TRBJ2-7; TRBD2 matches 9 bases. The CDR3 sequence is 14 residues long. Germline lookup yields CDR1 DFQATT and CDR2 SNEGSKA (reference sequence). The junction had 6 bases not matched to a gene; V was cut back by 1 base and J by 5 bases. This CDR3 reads CSARVASGIDEQYF. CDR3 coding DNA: TGCAGTGCTAGAGTGGCTAGCGGGATTGACGAGCAGTACTTC.

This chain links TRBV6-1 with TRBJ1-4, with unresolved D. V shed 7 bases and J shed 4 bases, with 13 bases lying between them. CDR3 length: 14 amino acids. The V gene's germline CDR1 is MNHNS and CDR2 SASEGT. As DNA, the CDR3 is TGTGCCAGCATGTACGCGGCGCGTAATGAAAAACTGTTTTTT. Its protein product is CASMYAARNEKLFF.

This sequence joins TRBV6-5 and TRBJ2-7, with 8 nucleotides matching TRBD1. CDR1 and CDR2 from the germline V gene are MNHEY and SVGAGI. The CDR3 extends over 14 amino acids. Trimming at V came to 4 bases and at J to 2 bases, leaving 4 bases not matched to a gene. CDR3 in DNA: TGTGCCAGCAGTTGGGACAGGAGAACCTACGAGCAGTACTTC. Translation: CASSWDRRTYEQYF.

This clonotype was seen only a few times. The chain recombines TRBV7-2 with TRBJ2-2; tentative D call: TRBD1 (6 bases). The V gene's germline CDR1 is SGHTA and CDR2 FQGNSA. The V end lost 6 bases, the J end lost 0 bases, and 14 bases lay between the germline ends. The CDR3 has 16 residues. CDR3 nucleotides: TGTGCCAGCAGGCCACAACAGGGTTCGAACACCGGGGAGCTGTTTTTT. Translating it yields CASRPQQGSNTGELFF.

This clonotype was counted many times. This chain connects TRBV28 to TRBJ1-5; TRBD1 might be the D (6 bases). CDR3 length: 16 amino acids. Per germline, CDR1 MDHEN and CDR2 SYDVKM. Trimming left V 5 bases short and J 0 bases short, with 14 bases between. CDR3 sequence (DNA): TGTGCCAGCAGTCTTCCCCGGGACATTAGCAATCAGCCCCAGCATTTT. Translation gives CASSLPRDISNQPQHF.

CDR3 DNA: TGCGCCAGCAGTGGACTAGCGGGATTCACCGGGGAGCTGTTTTTT. It codes for CASSGLAGFTGELFF. The chain combines TRBV10-2 with TRBJ2-2; 11 bases agree with TRBD2. The CDR3 is made up of 15 amino acids. The V gene end was trimmed by 4 bases and the J gene end by 4 bases; junction bases not matched to a gene: 2. Germline V CDR1 and CDR2: WSHSY, SAAADI.

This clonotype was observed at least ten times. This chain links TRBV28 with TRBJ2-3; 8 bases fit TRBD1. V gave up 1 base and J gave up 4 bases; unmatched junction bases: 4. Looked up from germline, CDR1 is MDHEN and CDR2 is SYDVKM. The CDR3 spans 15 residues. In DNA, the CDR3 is TGTGCCAGCAGTTTATATCAGGGGGCATCAGATACGCAGTATTTT. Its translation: CASSLYQGASDTQYF.

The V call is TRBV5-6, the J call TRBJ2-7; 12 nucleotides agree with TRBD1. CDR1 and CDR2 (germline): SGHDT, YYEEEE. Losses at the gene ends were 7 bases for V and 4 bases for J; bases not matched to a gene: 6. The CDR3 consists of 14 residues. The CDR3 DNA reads TGTGCCAGCCTCCGGGACAGGGGGCAATACGAGCAGTACTTC. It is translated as CASLRDRGQYEQYF.